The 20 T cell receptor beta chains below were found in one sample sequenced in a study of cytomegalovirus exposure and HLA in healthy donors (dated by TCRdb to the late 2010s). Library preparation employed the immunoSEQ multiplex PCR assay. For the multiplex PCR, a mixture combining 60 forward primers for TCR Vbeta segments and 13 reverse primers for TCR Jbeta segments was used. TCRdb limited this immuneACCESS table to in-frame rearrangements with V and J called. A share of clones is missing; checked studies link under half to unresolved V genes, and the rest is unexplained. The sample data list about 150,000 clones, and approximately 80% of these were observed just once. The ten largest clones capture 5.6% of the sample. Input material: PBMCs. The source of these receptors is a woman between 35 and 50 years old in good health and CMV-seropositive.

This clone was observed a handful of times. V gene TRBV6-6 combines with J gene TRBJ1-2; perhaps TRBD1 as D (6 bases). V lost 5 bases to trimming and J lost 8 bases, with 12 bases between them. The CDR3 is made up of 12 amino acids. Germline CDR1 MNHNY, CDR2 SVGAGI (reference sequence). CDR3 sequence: CASSPIRGGYTF. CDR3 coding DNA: TGTGCCAGCAGTCCCATCAGGGGCGGCTACACCTTC.

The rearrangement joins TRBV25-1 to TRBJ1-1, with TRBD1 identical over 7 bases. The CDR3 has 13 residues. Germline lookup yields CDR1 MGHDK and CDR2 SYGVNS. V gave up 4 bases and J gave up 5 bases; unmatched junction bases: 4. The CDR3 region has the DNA TGTGCCAGCAGTGGACAGGGAGGTACTGAAGCTTTCTTT. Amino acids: CASSGQGGTEAFF.

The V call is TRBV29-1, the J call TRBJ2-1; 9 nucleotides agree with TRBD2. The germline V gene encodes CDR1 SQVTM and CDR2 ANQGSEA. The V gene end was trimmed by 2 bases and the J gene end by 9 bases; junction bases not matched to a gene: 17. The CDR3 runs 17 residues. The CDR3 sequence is CSVEPQGGRAIGSEQFF. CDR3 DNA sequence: TGCAGCGTTGAACCACAAGGCGGGAGGGCCATCGGGAGTGAGCAGTTCTTC.

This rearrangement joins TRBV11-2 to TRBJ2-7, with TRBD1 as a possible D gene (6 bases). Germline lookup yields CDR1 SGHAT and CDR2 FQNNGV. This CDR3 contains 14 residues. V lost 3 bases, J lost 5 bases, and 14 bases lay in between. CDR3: CASSLARGLDEQYF. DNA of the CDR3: TGTGCCAGCAGCTTGGCCAGGGGTCTGGACGAGCAGTACTTC.

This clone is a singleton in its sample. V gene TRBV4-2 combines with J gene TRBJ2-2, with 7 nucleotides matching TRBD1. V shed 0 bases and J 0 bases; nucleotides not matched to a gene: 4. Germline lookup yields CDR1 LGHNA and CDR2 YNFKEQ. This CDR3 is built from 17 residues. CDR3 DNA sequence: TGTGCCAGCAGCCAAGATGCTGGACAGGCGAACACCGGGGAGCTGTTTTTT. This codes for CASSQDAGQANTGELFF.

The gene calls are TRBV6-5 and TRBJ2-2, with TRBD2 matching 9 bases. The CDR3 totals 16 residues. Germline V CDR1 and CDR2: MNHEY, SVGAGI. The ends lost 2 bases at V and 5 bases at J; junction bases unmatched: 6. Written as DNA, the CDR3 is TGTGCCAGCAGTTACGGCCTAGCGGGACAAACCGGGGAGCTGTTTTTT. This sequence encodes CASSYGLAGQTGELFF.

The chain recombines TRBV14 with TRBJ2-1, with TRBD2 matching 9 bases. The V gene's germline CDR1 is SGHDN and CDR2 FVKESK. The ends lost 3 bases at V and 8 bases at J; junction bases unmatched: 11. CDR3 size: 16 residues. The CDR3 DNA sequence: TGTGCCAGCAGCCAGTTGCAGGGACTAGCTTACCATGAGCAGTTCTTC. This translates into CASSQLQGLAYHEQFF.

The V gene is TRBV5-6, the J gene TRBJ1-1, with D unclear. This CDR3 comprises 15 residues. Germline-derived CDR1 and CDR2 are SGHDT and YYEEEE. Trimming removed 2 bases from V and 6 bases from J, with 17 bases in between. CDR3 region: CASSFGDRGSAEAFF. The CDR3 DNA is TGTGCCAGCAGCTTTGGGGATCGGGGATCCGCTGAAGCTTTCTTT.

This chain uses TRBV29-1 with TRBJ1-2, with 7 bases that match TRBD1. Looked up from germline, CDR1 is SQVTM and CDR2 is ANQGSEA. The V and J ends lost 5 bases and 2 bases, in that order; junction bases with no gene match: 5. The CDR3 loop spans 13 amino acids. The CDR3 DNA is TGCAGCGTTAACTGGGACAGAAACTATGGCTACACCTTC. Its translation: CSVNWDRNYGYTF.

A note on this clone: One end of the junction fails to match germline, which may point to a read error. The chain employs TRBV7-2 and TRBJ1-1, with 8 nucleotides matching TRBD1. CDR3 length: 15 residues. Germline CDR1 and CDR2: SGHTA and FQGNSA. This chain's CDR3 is CASSVARFGQGEAFF. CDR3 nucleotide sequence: TGTGCCAGCAGCGTAGCCCGATTTGGACAGGGTGAAGCTTTCTTT.

CDR3 nucleotides: TGTGCCACCAGCAGAGATCCTGCGGGAGGGCGGGATACGCAGTATTTT. Its translation is CATSRDPAGGRDTQYF. V is TRBV15 and J is TRBJ2-3, with 9 nucleotides matching TRBD2. V lost 0 bases to trimming and J lost 6 bases; unmatched junction nucleotides: 7. There are 16 residues in the CDR3. Germline V gene data show CDR1 as LNHNV and CDR2 as YYDKDF (reference sequence). Supplemented by reference TRBV15 and TRBJ2-3, the full variable domain reads DAMVIQNPRYQVTQFGKPVTLSCSQTLNHNVMYWYQQKSSQAPKLLFHYYDKDFNNEADTPDNFQSRRPNTSFCFLDIRSPGLGDTAMYLCATSRDPAGGRDTQYFGPGTRLTVL.

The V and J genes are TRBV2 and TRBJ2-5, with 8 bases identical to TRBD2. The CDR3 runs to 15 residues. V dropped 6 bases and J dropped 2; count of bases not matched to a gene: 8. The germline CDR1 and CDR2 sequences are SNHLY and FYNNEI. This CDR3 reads CASSLGQREQETQYF. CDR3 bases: TGTGCCAGCAGCCTTGGCCAGCGGGAGCAAGAGACCCAGTACTTC.

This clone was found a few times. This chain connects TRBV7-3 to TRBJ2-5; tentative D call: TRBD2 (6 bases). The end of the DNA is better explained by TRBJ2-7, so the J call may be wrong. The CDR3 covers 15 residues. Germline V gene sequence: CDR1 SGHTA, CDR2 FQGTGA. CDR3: CASSPHGGRESEQYF. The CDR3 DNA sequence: TGTGCCAGCAGCCCGCATGGGGGTCGGGAGTCCGAGCAGTACTTC.

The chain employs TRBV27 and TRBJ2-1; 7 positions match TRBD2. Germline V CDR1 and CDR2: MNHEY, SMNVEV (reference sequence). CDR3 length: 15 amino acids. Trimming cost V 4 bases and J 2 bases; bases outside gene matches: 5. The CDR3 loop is CASSSRGGPYNEQFF. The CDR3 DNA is TGTGCCAGCAGTTCGAGGGGAGGGCCCTACAATGAGCAGTTCTTC.

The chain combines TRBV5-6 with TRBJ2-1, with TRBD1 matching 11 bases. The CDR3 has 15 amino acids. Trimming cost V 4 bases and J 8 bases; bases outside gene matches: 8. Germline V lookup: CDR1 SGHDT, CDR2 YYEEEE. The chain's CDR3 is CASSQRDRGNDEQFF. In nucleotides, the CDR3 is TGTGCCAGCAGCCAGCGGGACAGGGGGAACGATGAGCAGTTCTTC.

The CDR3 protein is CASGGVAVIRYF. CDR3 in DNA: TGTGCCAGCGGGGGGGTAGCGGTGATTCGGTATTTT. The V and J genes are TRBV6-1 and TRBJ2-3; 7 bases fit TRBD2. The CDR3 runs to 12 residues. CDR1 and CDR2 (germline): MNHNS, SASEGT. V shed 8 bases, J shed 14 bases, and the junction held 13 bases outside the gene matches.

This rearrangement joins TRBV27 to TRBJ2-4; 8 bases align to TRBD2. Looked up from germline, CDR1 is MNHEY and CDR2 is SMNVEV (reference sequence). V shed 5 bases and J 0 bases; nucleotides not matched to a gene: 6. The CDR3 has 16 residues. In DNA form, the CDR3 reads TGTGCCAGCAGTCCGATAGCGGGGTTAGCCAAAAACATTCAGTACTTC. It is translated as CASSPIAGLAKNIQYF.

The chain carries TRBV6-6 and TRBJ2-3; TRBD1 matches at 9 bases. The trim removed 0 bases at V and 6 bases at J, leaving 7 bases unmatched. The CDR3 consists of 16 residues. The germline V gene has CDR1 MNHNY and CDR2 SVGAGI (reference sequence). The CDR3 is CASSYSGGQGEDTQYF. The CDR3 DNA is TGTGCCAGCAGTTACTCTGGGGGACAGGGAGAGGATACGCAGTATTTT.

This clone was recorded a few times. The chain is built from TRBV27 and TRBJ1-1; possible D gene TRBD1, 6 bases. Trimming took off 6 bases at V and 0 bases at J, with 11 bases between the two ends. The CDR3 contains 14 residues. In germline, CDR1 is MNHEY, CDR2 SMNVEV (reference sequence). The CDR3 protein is CASRNRDLNTEAFF. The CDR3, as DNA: TGTGCCAGCAGGAACAGGGACCTGAACACTGAAGCTTTCTTT.

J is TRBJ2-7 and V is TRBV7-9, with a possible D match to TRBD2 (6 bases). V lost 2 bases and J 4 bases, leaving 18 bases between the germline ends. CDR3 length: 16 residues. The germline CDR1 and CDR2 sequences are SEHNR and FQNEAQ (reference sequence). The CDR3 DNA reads TGTGCCAGCAGCTTACGACTAGAATGGGTGTCTTACGAGCAGTACTTC. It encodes CASSLRLEWVSYEQYF.